This record concerns one TCR beta chain sequence. Its specificity is unknown. The data are from a study of T cell repertoires in cytomegalovirus infection. Study-level background: Recently identified HLA-C-restricted CMV epitopes were among the peptides used. Points from the study as a whole: In two of eight donors, the top clonotype was HLA-C-restricted CMV-specific.

This CDR3 has 14 amino acids. V gave up 5 bases and J gave up 7 bases, with 15 bases separating them. Germline V gene sequence: CDR1 SNHLY, CDR2 FYNNEI. TCRdb ran MiXCR on the reads and lists one entry per CDR3 protein. The sample lists roughly 800,000 distinct CDR3 sequences; just under 30% were seen once. This clonotype was sampled from a human donor in good health (CMV status not recorded). Some clones in this sample may be carry-over from other donors' samples. The V call is TRBV2, the J call TRBJ2-1; D possibly matches TRBD1 or TRBD2 (5 bases each). The sample consisted of cultured CD8+ T cells from PBMCs, taken from culture after CMV antigen stimulation. The DNA for the CDR3 is TGTGCCAGCAGTTTTGGGTGGGGGACGAATGAGCAGTTCTTC. Residues: CASSFGWGTNEQFF.